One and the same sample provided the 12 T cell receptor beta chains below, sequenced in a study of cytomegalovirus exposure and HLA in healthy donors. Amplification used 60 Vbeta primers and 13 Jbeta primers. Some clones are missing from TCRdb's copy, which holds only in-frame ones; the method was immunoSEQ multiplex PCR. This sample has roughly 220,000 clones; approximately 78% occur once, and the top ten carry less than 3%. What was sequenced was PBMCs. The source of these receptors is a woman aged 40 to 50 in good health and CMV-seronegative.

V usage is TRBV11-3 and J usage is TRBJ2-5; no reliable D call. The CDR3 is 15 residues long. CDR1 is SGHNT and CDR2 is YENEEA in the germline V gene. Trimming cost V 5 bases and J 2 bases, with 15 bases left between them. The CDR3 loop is CASSPGYLTQETQYF. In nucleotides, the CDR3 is TGTGCCAGCAGCCCAGGCTACCTTACGCAAGAGACCCAGTACTTC.

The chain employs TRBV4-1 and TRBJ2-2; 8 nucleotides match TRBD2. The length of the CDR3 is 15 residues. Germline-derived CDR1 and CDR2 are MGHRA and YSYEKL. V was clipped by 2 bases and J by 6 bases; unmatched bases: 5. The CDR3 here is CASSQPTSGPGELFF. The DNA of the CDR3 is TGCGCCAGCAGCCAACCTACTAGCGGTCCCGGGGAGCTGTTTTTT.

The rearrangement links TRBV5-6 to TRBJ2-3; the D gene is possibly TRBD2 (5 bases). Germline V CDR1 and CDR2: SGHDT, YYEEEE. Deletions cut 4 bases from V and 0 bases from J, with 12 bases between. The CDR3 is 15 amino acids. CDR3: CASSPAGGSTDTQYF. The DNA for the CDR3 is TGTGCCAGCAGCCCGGCGGGCGGGAGCACAGATACGCAGTATTTT.

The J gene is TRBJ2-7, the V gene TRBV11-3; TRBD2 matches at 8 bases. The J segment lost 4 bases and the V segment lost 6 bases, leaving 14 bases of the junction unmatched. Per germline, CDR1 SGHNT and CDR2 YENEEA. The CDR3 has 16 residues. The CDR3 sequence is CASREDGGAEGYEQYF. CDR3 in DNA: TGTGCCAGCAGAGAAGACGGGGGGGCGGAAGGTTACGAGCAGTACTTC.

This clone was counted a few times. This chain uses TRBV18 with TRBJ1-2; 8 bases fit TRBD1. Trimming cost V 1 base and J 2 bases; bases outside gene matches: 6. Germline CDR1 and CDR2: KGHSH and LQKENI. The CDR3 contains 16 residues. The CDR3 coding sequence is TGTGCCAGCTCACCACTACCGGGACAGGAGAACTATGGCTACACCTTC. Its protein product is CASSPLPGQENYGYTF.

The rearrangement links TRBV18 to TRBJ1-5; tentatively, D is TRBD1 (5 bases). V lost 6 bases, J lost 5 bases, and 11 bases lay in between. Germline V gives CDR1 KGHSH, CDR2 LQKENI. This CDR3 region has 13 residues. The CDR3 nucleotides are TGTGCCAGCTCCCCGGACACTTATCAGCCCCAGCATTTT. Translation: CASSPDTYQPQHF.

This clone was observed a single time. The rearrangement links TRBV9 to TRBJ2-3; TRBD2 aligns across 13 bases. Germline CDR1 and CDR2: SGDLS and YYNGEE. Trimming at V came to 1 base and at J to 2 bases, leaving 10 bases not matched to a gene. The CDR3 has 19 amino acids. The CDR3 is CASSVRGLAGLGPTDTQYF. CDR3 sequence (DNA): TGTGCCAGCAGCGTAAGGGGACTAGCGGGATTGGGGCCCACAGATACGCAGTATTTT.

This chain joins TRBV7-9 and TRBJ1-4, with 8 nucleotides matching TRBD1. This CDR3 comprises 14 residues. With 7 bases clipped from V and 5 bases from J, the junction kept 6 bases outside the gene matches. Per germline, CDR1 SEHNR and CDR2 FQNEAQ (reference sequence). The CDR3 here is CASNKGQANEKLFF. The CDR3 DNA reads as TGTGCCAGCAACAAGGGACAGGCGAATGAAAAACTGTTTTTT.

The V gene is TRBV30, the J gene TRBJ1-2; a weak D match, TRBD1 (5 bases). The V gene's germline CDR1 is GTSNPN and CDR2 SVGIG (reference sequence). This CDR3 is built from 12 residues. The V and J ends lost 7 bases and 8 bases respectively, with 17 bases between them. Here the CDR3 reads CASGRDGYGYTF. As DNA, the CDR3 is TGTGCCTCTGGCAGGGATGGATACGGCTACACCTTC. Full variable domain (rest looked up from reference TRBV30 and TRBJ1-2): SQTIHQWPATLVQPVGSPLSLECTVEGTSNPNLYWYRQAAGRGLQLLFYSVGIGQISSEVPQNLSASRPQDRQFILSSKKLLLSDSGFYLCASGRDGYGYTFGSGTRLTVV.

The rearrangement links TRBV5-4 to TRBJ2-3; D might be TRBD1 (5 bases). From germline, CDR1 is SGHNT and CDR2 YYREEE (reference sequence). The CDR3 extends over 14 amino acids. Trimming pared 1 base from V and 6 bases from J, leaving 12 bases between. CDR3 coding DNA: TGTGCCAGCAGCTTGCAAGGGGCCAGGGATACGCAGTATTTT. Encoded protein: CASSLQGARDTQYF.

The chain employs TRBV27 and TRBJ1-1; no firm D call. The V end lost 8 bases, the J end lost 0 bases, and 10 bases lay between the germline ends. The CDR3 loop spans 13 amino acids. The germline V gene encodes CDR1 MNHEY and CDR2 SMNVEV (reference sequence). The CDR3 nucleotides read TGTGCCAGCGGCAAGAACATGAACACTGAAGCTTTCTTT. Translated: CASGKNMNTEAFF.

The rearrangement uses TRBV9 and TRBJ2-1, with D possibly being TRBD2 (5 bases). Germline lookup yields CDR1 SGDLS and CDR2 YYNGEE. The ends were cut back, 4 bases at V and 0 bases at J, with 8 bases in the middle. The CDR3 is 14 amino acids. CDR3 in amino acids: CASSYRGSYNEQFF. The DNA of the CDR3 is TGTGCCAGCAGCTACCGGGGCTCCTACAATGAGCAGTTCTTC.